The T cell receptor (beta chain) described here comes from a study of cytomegalovirus exposure and HLA in healthy donors. With V trimmed by 3 bases and J by 0 bases, 2 bases remained unmatched. This CDR3 comprises 14 residues. CDR1 SNHLY and CDR2 FYNNEI come from the germline V gene. Healthy donors of bone marrow made up the group. As concerns this clone: Antigen: not known.

PCR employed 60 Vbeta and 13 Jbeta primers. Assay: immunoSEQ multiplex PCR; the TCRdb copy retains only in-frame clones and omits some. The table lists about 180,000 clones, approximately 79% of them singletons. Overall study results and limits: Reported performance of the classifier showed diagnosis of cytomegalovirus status with high specificity and sensitivity.

The chain links TRBV2 to TRBJ2-7, with TRBD1 identical over 7 bases. Sequencing was performed on PBMCs. The TCR was taken from a woman aged 40 to 49 in good health and CMV-seronegative. Written as DNA, the CDR3 is TGTGCCAGCAGTGACCGGGACAGCTCCTACGAGCAGTACTTC. Translating gives CASSDRDSSYEQYF.